This is a list of T cell receptor beta chains from one sample in a study of immune reconstitution after stem cell transplant in scleroderma. TCRdb itself ran the RT-PCR reads through MiXCR, one entry per CDR3 protein. This sample carries more than 2,500 distinct CDR3 sequences, 3% to 4.5% of them seen once, and the ten largest clones take about 3%. Sampling was done before or after autologous hematopoietic stem cell transplantation (not recorded which). These receptors all come from a human donor with systemic sclerosis. The CDR3 runs from the conserved cysteine through the conserved F or W. D genes are given only for firm matches. Clone size is given as once, few, many or a size class.

TRBV2,TRBJ1-1,medium-sized,TRBD1,14,CASSAQGVGSEAFF,TGTGCCAGCAGTGCCCAGGGGGTTGGGTCTGAAGCTTTCTTT
TRBV2,TRBJ2-1,medium-sized,NA,17,CASSEALQRVSYNEQFF,TGTGCCAGCAGTGAAGCGCTTCAGCGGGTTAGCTACAATGAGCAGTTCTTC
TRBV29-1,TRBJ1-2,medium-sized,NA,13,CSVEFGTQYGYTF,TGCAGCGTTGAGTTTGGGACACAGTATGGCTACACCTTC
TRBV7-2,TRBJ1-2,medium-sized,NA,14,CASSTYRDNYGYTF,TGTGCCAGCAGCACCTACAGGGATAACTATGGCTACACCTTC
TRBV20-1,TRBJ1-2,medium-sized,TRBD1,12,CSAHRTGSGYTF,TGCAGTGCCCACCGGACAGGGAGCGGCTACACCTTC
TRBV18,TRBJ1-1,medium-sized,NA,15,CASSPPNRALDEAFF,TGTGCCAGCTCACCACCAAACAGGGCACTAGATGAAGCTTTCTTT
TRBV2,TRBJ2-4,few,TRBD1,15,CASKQGEVAKNIQYF,TGTGCCAGCAAGCAGGGGGAAGTAGCCAAAAACATTCAGTACTTC
TRBV12-3/TRBV12-4,TRBJ2-7,medium-sized,NA,11,CASTRSYEQYF,TGTGCCAGCACTCGTTCCTACGAGCAGTACTTC
TRBV6-5,TRBJ2-1,medium-sized,TRBD2,16,CASSYSTSAGAGEQFF,TGTGCCAGCAGTTACTCGACTTCTGCGGGAGCGGGTGAGCAGTTCTTC
TRBV9,TRBJ1-1,large,NA,14,CASSVVQGNTEAFF,TGTGCCAGCAGCGTAGTTCAGGGGAACACTGAAGCTTTCTTT
TRBV3-1,TRBJ2-5,medium-sized,NA,13,CAIQPDSRETQYF,TGTGCCATCCAACCCGACAGTCGAGAGACCCAGTACTTC
TRBV7-8,TRBJ2-3,medium-sized,NA,14,CASSLGHRADTQYF,TGTGCCAGCAGCTTAGGCCATAGGGCAGATACGCAGTATTTT
TRBV14,TRBJ2-5,many,TRBD2,17,CASSQEGLAGVRETQYF,TGTGCCAGCAGCCAAGAGGGACTAGCGGGAGTGAGGGAGACCCAGTACTTC
TRBV9,TRBJ2-6,medium-sized,NA,15,CASSSGHSGANVLTF,TGTGCCAGCAGCTCGGGCCACTCTGGGGCCAACGTCCTGACTTTC
TRBV7-9,TRBJ1-4,large,NA,14,CASSLGGVNEKLFF,TGTGCCAGCAGCTTGGGAGGGGTTAACGAAAAACTGTTTTTT
TRBV5-1,TRBJ2-7,medium-sized,TRBD1,14,CASSGTVSGYEQYF,TGCGCCAGCAGCGGGACAGTGTCTGGCTACGAGCAGTACTTC
TRBV28,TRBJ2-2,medium-sized,NA,14,CASSLSSASGELFF,TGTGCCAGCAGTTTATCCTCAGCCTCAGGGGAGCTGTTTTTT
TRBV7-6,TRBJ2-2,medium-sized,NA,14,CASSLDSYTGELFF,TGTGCCAGCAGCTTAGACAGTTACACCGGGGAGCTGTTTTTT
TRBV4-1,TRBJ2-2,medium-sized,TRBD2,20,CASSQESTTSGRRNTGELFF,TGCGCCAGCAGCCAAGAATCGACGACTAGCGGGAGGAGAAACACCGGGGAGCTGTTTTTT
TRBV7-2,TRBJ2-1,medium-sized,NA,15,CASSLVASSGDEQFF,TGTGCCAGCAGCTTAGTTGCTAGTTCGGGGGATGAGCAGTTCTTC
TRBV2,TRBJ1-1,few,NA,12,CAAEGARKAAFF,TGTGCCGCAGAAGGGGCCCGGAAGGCAGCTTTCTTT
TRBV20-1,TRBJ2-3,medium-sized,NA,14,CSARPRGSTDTQYF,TGCAGTGCTAGACCCCGGGGGTCCACAGATACGCAGTATTTT
TRBV4-3,TRBJ1-1,medium-sized,TRBD1,15,CASSQSDRAYTEAFF,TGCGCCAGCAGCCAATCGGACAGGGCGTACACTGAAGCTTTCTTT
TRBV20-1,TRBJ2-5,medium-sized,TRBD1,12,CSAPTGGETQYF,TGCAGTGCTCCAACAGGGGGGGAGACCCAGTACTTC
TRBV5-1,TRBJ1-1,large,NA,14,CASSPAGGDTEAFF,TGCGCCAGCAGCCCAGCGGGTGGGGACACTGAAGCTTTCTTT
TRBV27,TRBJ2-1,many,NA,15,CASESTGQFYNEQFF,TGTGCCAGCGAATCGACAGGACAGTTCTACAATGAGCAGTTCTTC
TRBV12-3/TRBV12-4,TRBJ2-7,medium-sized,NA,14,CASSSGGEPYEQYF,TGTGCCAGCAGCTCCGGGGGAGAGCCCTACGAGCAGTACTTC
TRBV6-2/TRBV6-3,TRBJ2-2,medium-sized,TRBD2,15,CASSALAGGTGELFF,TGTGCCAGCAGTGCACTAGCGGGAGGCACCGGGGAGCTGTTTTTT
TRBV6-5,TRBJ1-2,medium-sized,TRBD1,12,CASSDRDYGYTF,TGTGCCAGCAGTGACAGGGATTATGGCTACACCTTC
TRBV11-2,TRBJ1-5,medium-sized,NA,16,CASSLGTTGNYQPQHF,TGTGCCAGCAGCTTAGGAACTACAGGGAATTATCAGCCCCAGCATTTT
TRBV11-2,TRBJ1-4,few,NA,14,CASSLSGYYEKLFF,TGTGCCAGCAGCTTATCGGGGTACTATGAAAAACTGTTTTTT
TRBV20-1,TRBJ2-1,medium-sized,NA,15,CSASPGHLPYNEQFF,TGCAGTGCTTCTCCGGGACACCTACCTTACAATGAGCAGTTCTTC
TRBV20-1,TRBJ1-1,medium-sized,TRBD1,15,CSARDPDRGGTEAFF,TGCAGTGCTAGAGATCCTGACAGGGGTGGCACTGAAGCTTTCTTT
TRBV15,TRBJ1-4,medium-sized,NA,14,CATSNRDINEKLFF,TGTGCCACCAGCAACCGGGATATTAATGAAAAACTGTTTTTT
TRBV20-1,TRBJ2-7,medium-sized,NA,15,CSAKKGGPGTYEQYF,TGCAGTGCTAAAAAAGGGGGACCGGGGACCTACGAGCAGTACTTC
TRBV5-1,TRBJ1-5,medium-sized,NA,14,CASSLDGGGQPQHF,TGCGCCAGCAGCTTGGACGGGGGAGGTCAGCCCCAGCATTTT
TRBV9,TRBJ1-1,medium-sized,TRBD1,13,CASSARQGREAFF,TGTGCCAGCAGCGCGAGACAGGGGCGAGAAGCTTTCTTT
TRBV6-6,TRBJ1-1,medium-sized,NA,11,CASSYSFEAFF,TGTGCCAGCAGTTACTCTTTTGAAGCTTTCTTT
TRBV7-9,TRBJ2-5,medium-sized,TRBD2,16,CASSLSRLAGQETQYF,TGTGCCAGCAGCCTTTCGAGACTAGCGGGGCAAGAGACCCAGTACTTC
TRBV4-2,TRBJ1-5,medium-sized,TRBD1,15,CASSPETGGNQPQHF,TGTGCCAGCAGCCCCGAGACAGGGGGCAATCAGCCCCAGCATTTT
TRBV5-1,TRBJ2-2,medium-sized,TRBD1,14,CASKGQANTGELFF,TGCGCCAGCAAGGGACAGGCGAACACCGGGGAGCTGTTTTTT
TRBV18,TRBJ2-3,medium-sized,NA,14,CASSYATTQGAQYF,TGTGCCAGCTCATACGCCACCACCCAGGGCGCGCAGTATTTT
TRBV4-2,TRBJ1-5,medium-sized,TRBD1,14,CASSQGDSRQPQHF,TGTGCCAGCAGCCAAGGGGACAGTCGGCAGCCCCAGCATTTT
TRBV6-6,TRBJ2-5,medium-sized,TRBD2,14,CASSYGLAGETQYF,TGTGCCAGCAGTTACGGACTAGCGGGGGAGACCCAGTACTTC
TRBV18,TRBJ2-5,medium-sized,TRBD1,13,CASSPGQQETQYF,TGTGCCAGCTCACCGGGACAGCAAGAGACCCAGTACTTC
TRBV5-4,TRBJ2-2,medium-sized,NA,14,CASSNRQNTGELFF,TGTGCCAGCAGCAACAGACAGAACACCGGGGAGCTGTTTTTT
TRBV11-2,TRBJ1-3,medium-sized,NA,15,CASSRGSTSGNTIYF,TGTGCCAGCAGCAGAGGATCTACCTCTGGAAACACCATATATTTT
TRBV5-1,TRBJ2-5,medium-sized,NA,14,CASSLLSVQETQYF,TGCGCCAGCAGCTTGTTGTCAGTCCAAGAGACCCAGTACTTC
TRBV7-3,TRBJ2-3,large,NA,16,CASSQGRGTVTHTQYF,TGTGCCAGCAGCCAAGGAAGGGGAACGGTGACCCATACGCAGTATTTT
TRBV7-2,TRBJ2-7,medium-sized,NA,14,CASSLVGSLDEQYF,TGTGCCAGCAGCTTAGTCGGCAGTCTCGACGAGCAGTACTTC
TRBV29-1,TRBJ1-1,medium-sized,NA,16,CSVTPAWGGVNTEAFF,TGCAGCGTGACCCCCGCGTGGGGGGGGGTGAACACTGAAGCTTTCTTT
TRBV5-1,TRBJ1-2,medium-sized,NA,12,CASSKDGYGYTF,TGCGCCAGCAGCAAGGACGGCTATGGCTACACCTTC
TRBV10-3,TRBJ2-7,medium-sized,NA,12,CAIGSTSYEQYF,TGTGCCATCGGTTCTACCAGTTACGAGCAGTACTTC
TRBV5-1,TRBJ2-2,medium-sized,NA,14,CASSLRENTGELFF,TGCGCCAGCAGCTTGCGGGAGAACACCGGGGAGCTGTTTTTT
TRBV5-6,TRBJ1-2,medium-sized,TRBD1,15,CASSFGTGGDHGYTF,TGTGCCAGCAGCTTCGGGACAGGGGGAGATCATGGCTACACCTTC
TRBV5-1,TRBJ1-2,medium-sized,NA,15,CASRDLPGTVYGYTF,TGCGCCAGCAGAGACCTGCCCGGGACGGTCTATGGCTACACCTTC